This record covers a single TCR beta chain. The CDR3 length is 16 residues. CDR1 and CDR2 (germline): SGHTA, FQGNSA. V was trimmed by 3 bases and J by 5 bases, leaving 16 bases between them. This sample was included in a study of blood T cell repertoires in COVID-19. About the study: The cDNA or gDNA used as material had been derived from T cells, B-cell-depleted T cells, or PBMCs.

Original data processing: Reference gene primer amplification yielded estimated nucleated cell counts. Produced via immunoSEQ multiplex PCR; TCRdb's table is partial and in-frame only. V, J and clone size are taken as reported in that table, and D and trimming were inferred from the DNA itself. The profile shows about 230,000 clones, over 85% of them singletons. The sequencing input was PBMCs or T cells enriched from blood (not recorded which). This clonotype was obtained from a woman under 40 with acute COVID-19. V and J are TRBV7-2 and TRBJ1-4; D unclear. The CDR3: CASSFQGNRGNEKLFF. Here the CDR3 DNA reads TGTGCCAGCAGCTTCCAAGGGAATCGAGGGAATGAAAAACTGTTTTTT.